Listed below are T cell receptor beta chains from one sample, sequenced in a study of OX40 agonist ivuxolimab in advanced cancers. Clones were read by immunoSEQ multiplex PCR, and TCRdb kept only the in-frame ones, dropping some. The sample lists tens of thousands of clones; approximately 86% were seen once. Sequencing used CD4+ or CD8+ T cells sorted from blood, obtained in a trial of the OX40 agonist ivuxolimab. The receptors here all came from an adult with an advanced solid tumor such as melanoma, head and neck, liver or kidney cancer. Both conserved end residues are part of each CDR3. A D gene is named only where the DNA matches it firmly. Clone sizes are given selectively: once, few, many, or a class where the clone is expanded.

CDR3 length: 17
J gene: TRBJ2-1
clone size: -
D gene: TRBD1
V gene: TRBV12-5
CDR3 protein: CASGLVAGTGGSGEQFF
CDR3 DNA: TGTGCTAGTGGTTTGGTAGCAGGGACAGGGGGAAGCGGTGAGCAGTTCTTC

CDR3 length: 15
J gene: TRBJ1-2
clone size: -
D gene: TRBD1
V gene: TRBV28
CDR3 protein: CASSPPPGTGYGYTF
CDR3 DNA: TGTGCCAGCAGTCCCCCGCCGGGGACAGGGTATGGCTACACCTTC

CDR3 length: 15
J gene: TRBJ2-1
clone size: once
D gene: -
V gene: TRBV5-4
CDR3 protein: CASSPRDTGSDEQFF
CDR3 DNA: TGTGCCAGCAGCCCACGGGACACCGGATCTGATGAGCAGTTCTTC

CDR3 length: 18
J gene: TRBJ2-3
clone size: -
D gene: TRBD2
V gene: TRBV6-1
CDR3 protein: CASSGTSGGARSTDTQYF
CDR3 DNA: TGTGCCAGCAGTGGGACTAGCGGGGGCGCACGTAGCACAGATACGCAGTATTTT

CDR3 length: 13
J gene: TRBJ2-7
clone size: -
D gene: -
V gene: TRBV13
CDR3 protein: CASSLTASYEQYF
CDR3 DNA: TGTGCCAGCAGCCTAACAGCATCCTACGAGCAGTACTTC

CDR3 length: 15
J gene: TRBJ2-7
clone size: -
D gene: TRBD1
V gene: TRBV18
CDR3 protein: CASSSKGQGAYEQYF
CDR3 DNA: TGTGCCAGCTCCTCGAAAGGGCAGGGGGCCTACGAGCAGTACTTC

CDR3 length: 14
J gene: TRBJ2-7
clone size: -
D gene: TRBD2
V gene: TRBV11-2
CDR3 protein: CASIKSGGSYEQYF
CDR3 DNA: TGTGCCAGCATCAAGAGCGGGGGCTCCTACGAGCAGTACTTC

CDR3 length: 15
J gene: TRBJ1-2
clone size: -
D gene: -
V gene: TRBV5-8
CDR3 protein: CASAHHGRANYGYTF
CDR3 DNA: TGTGCCAGCGCTCATCATGGCAGAGCTAACTATGGCTACACCTTC

CDR3 length: 13
J gene: TRBJ1-5
clone size: -
D gene: -
V gene: TRBV10-3
CDR3 protein: CAIREFENQPQHF
CDR3 DNA: TGTGCCATCAGGGAATTTGAAAATCAGCCCCAGCATTTT

CDR3 length: 18
J gene: TRBJ2-1
clone size: -
D gene: TRBD2
V gene: TRBV7-2
CDR3 protein: CASSLGTSGGIRPNEQFF
CDR3 DNA: TGTGCCAGCAGCCTAGGGACTAGCGGGGGTATTCGTCCGAATGAGCAGTTCTTC

CDR3 length: 14
J gene: TRBJ2-3
clone size: -
D gene: -
V gene: TRBV29-1
CDR3 protein: CSAASALSTDTQYF
CDR3 DNA: TGCAGCGCCGCGTCCGCCCTAAGCACAGATACGCAGTATTTT

CDR3 length: 14
J gene: TRBJ1-6
clone size: -
D gene: -
V gene: TRBV19
CDR3 protein: CASRIASYNSPLHF
CDR3 DNA: TGTGCCAGTAGGATAGCCTCTTATAATTCACCCCTCCACTTT

CDR3 length: 16
J gene: TRBJ2-5
clone size: -
D gene: TRBD2
V gene: TRBV2
CDR3 protein: CASSLGTSGGQETQYF
CDR3 DNA: TGTGCCAGCAGTCTGGGGACTAGCGGGGGACAAGAGACCCAGTACTTC

CDR3 length: 16
J gene: TRBJ2-3
clone size: once
D gene: -
V gene: TRBV4-1
CDR3 protein: CASSQGRPLGADTQYF
CDR3 DNA: TGCGCCAGCAGCCAAGGTCGGCCATTGGGCGCAGATACGCAGTATTTT

CDR3 length: 16
J gene: TRBJ2-5
clone size: -
D gene: -
V gene: TRBV21-1
CDR3 protein: CASSKGNTGTEETQYF
CDR3 DNA: TGTGCCAGCAGCAAAGGCAACACCGGGACGGAAGAGACCCAGTACTTC

CDR3 length: 14
J gene: TRBJ1-6
clone size: -
D gene: -
V gene: TRBV6-5
CDR3 protein: CASRMETYNSPLHF
CDR3 DNA: TGTGCCAGCAGGATGGAAACCTATAATTCACCCCTCCACTTT

CDR3 length: 16
J gene: TRBJ1-4
clone size: -
D gene: TRBD1
V gene: TRBV5-4
CDR3 protein: CASSLRRQGANEKLFF
CDR3 DNA: TGTGCCAGCAGCTTACGGAGACAGGGGGCAAATGAAAAACTGTTTTTT

CDR3 length: 20
J gene: TRBJ2-6
clone size: -
D gene: -
V gene: TRBV19
CDR3 protein: CASRTRYDRSLKSGANVLTF
CDR3 DNA: TGTGCCAGTAGGACAAGGTATGACCGCAGCCTGAAGTCTGGGGCCAACGTCCTGACTTTC

CDR3 length: 15
J gene: TRBJ2-1
clone size: -
D gene: TRBD2
V gene: TRBV19
CDR3 protein: CASSISGVSYNEQFF
CDR3 DNA: TGTGCCAGTAGTATTAGCGGGGTATCCTACAATGAGCAGTTCTTC

CDR3 length: 14
J gene: TRBJ2-7
clone size: -
D gene: -
V gene: TRBV27
CDR3 protein: CASSFRDGAYEQYF
CDR3 DNA: TGTGCCAGCAGTTTCCGGGACGGGGCCTACGAGCAGTACTTC

CDR3 length: 15
J gene: TRBJ2-3
clone size: -
D gene: TRBD2
V gene: TRBV4-2
CDR3 protein: CASSQGGLAGDTQYF
CDR3 DNA: TGTGCCAGCAGCCAAGGGGGACTAGCGGGGGATACGCAGTATTTT

CDR3 length: 13
J gene: TRBJ2-1
clone size: -
D gene: TRBD2
V gene: TRBV6-1
CDR3 protein: CASRLTSPGEQFF
CDR3 DNA: TGTGCCAGCAGATTGACTAGCCCTGGGGAGCAGTTCTTC

CDR3 length: 15
J gene: TRBJ1-2
clone size: -
D gene: -
V gene: TRBV6-5
CDR3 protein: CASSLLPTGFYGYTF
CDR3 DNA: TGTGCCAGCAGCCTACTACCGACAGGCTTCTATGGCTACACCTTC

CDR3 length: 15
J gene: TRBJ2-5
clone size: -
D gene: TRBD1
V gene: TRBV19
CDR3 protein: CASSILDREGETQYF
CDR3 DNA: TGTGCCAGTAGTATCCTGGACAGGGAAGGAGAGACCCAGTACTTC

CDR3 length: 15
J gene: TRBJ2-7
clone size: -
D gene: -
V gene: TRBV2
CDR3 protein: CASSEERVGRGEQYF
CDR3 DNA: TGTGCCAGCAGTGAAGAAAGGGTCGGCCGGGGAGAGCAGTACTTC

CDR3 length: 15
J gene: TRBJ1-2
clone size: -
D gene: -
V gene: TRBV11-2
CDR3 protein: CASSPPTGTLYGYTF
CDR3 DNA: TGTGCCAGCAGCCCCCCTACAGGGACGCTCTATGGCTACACCTTC

CDR3 length: 18
J gene: TRBJ2-3
clone size: -
D gene: -
V gene: TRBV9
CDR3 protein: CASSVGWGLGTDTDTQYF
CDR3 DNA: TGTGCCAGCAGCGTAGGGTGGGGACTAGGGACAGACACAGATACGCAGTATTTT

CDR3 length: 15
J gene: TRBJ1-5
clone size: few
D gene: TRBD1
V gene: TRBV18
CDR3 protein: CASSPTGAPGQPQHF
CDR3 DNA: TGTGCCAGCTCACCGACAGGGGCGCCTGGTCAGCCCCAGCATTTT

CDR3 length: 15
J gene: TRBJ1-1
clone size: -
D gene: TRBD1
V gene: TRBV11-2
CDR3 protein: CASTPWGTGDTEAFF
CDR3 DNA: TGTGCCAGCACCCCGTGGGGGACAGGCGACACTGAAGCTTTCTTT

CDR3 length: 14
J gene: TRBJ1-5
clone size: -
D gene: -
V gene: TRBV18
CDR3 protein: CASSPGHSNQPQHF
CDR3 DNA: TGTGCCAGCTCACCGGGGCATAGCAATCAGCCCCAGCATTTT

CDR3 length: 17
J gene: TRBJ2-7
clone size: -
D gene: TRBD2
V gene: TRBV2
CDR3 protein: CASSEARLADKTYEQYF
CDR3 DNA: TGTGCCAGCAGTGAAGCTCGACTAGCGGATAAGACCTACGAGCAGTACTTC

CDR3 length: 17
J gene: TRBJ2-2
clone size: -
D gene: -
V gene: TRBV7-2
CDR3 protein: CASSWGRRTFNTGELFF
CDR3 DNA: TGTGCCAGCAGTTGGGGGCGACGGACTTTCAACACCGGGGAGCTGTTTTTT

CDR3 length: 16
J gene: TRBJ2-7
clone size: -
D gene: TRBD1
V gene: TRBV9
CDR3 protein: CASSPDVGDSSYEQYF
CDR3 DNA: TGTGCCAGCAGCCCTGATGTTGGGGACAGCTCCTACGAGCAGTACTTC

CDR3 length: 17
J gene: TRBJ2-3
clone size: -
D gene: TRBD2
V gene: TRBV9
CDR3 protein: CASSAGGTSGGSDTQYF
CDR3 DNA: TGTGCCAGCAGCGCAGGGGGGACTAGCGGGGGCTCAGATACGCAGTATTTT

CDR3 length: 15
J gene: TRBJ1-6
clone size: -
D gene: -
V gene: TRBV7-8
CDR3 protein: CASSSRASFNSPLHF
CDR3 DNA: TGTGCCAGCAGCTCACGGGCCTCATTTAATTCACCCCTCCACTTT

CDR3 length: 13
J gene: TRBJ1-1
clone size: -
D gene: -
V gene: TRBV18
CDR3 protein: CASSYLGGTEAFF
CDR3 DNA: TGTGCCAGCTCATACTTGGGGGGCACTGAAGCTTTCTTT

CDR3 length: 16
J gene: TRBJ1-4
clone size: -
D gene: TRBD1
V gene: TRBV4-1
CDR3 protein: CASSHHNRGRDEKLFF
CDR3 DNA: TGCGCCAGCAGCCATCACAACAGGGGGCGCGATGAAAAACTGTTTTTT